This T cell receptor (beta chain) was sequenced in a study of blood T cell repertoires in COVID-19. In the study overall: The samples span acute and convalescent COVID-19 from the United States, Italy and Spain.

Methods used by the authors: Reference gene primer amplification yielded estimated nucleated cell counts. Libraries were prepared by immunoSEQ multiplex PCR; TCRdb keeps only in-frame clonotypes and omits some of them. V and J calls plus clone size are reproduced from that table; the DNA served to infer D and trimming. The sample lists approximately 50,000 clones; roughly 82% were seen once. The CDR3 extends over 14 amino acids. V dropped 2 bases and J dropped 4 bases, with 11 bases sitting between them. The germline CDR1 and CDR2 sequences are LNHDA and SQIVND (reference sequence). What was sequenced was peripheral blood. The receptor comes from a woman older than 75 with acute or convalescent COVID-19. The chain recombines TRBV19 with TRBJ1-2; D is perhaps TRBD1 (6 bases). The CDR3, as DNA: TGTGCCAGTAGTATATCCCAGGGGCCCTATGGCTACACCTTC. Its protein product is CASSISQGPYGYTF.